Listed below are T cell receptor beta chains from one sample, sequenced in a study of blood T cell repertoires in COVID-19. Assay: immunoSEQ multiplex PCR; the TCRdb copy retains only in-frame clones and omits some. The sample has roughly 480,000 clones; approximately 89% are singletons. The sequencing input was peripheral blood. These receptors came from a man aged 18-30 years with COVID-19, enrolled during active disease. CDR3s leave out the opening cysteine and the closing phenylalanine or tryptophan. Clone size is not always given. Where it is, it says once, few, many or a class for expanded clones.

clone size,V gene,J gene,CDR3 protein
.,TRBV4-1,TRBJ2-7,ASSQGTGWRYEQY
.,TRBV3-1/TRBV3-2,TRBJ2-1,ASSQKVAGKNNEQF
.,TRBV7-9,TRBJ2-7,ASSLEPSKGGNSYEQY
.,TRBV7-8,TRBJ2-3,ASSFYGRGGDTQY
.,TRBV6-5,TRBJ1-4,ASSPGGRGGEKLF
.,TRBV7-2,TRBJ1-2,ASSSRTGNQVNYGYT
.,TRBV3-1/TRBV3-2,TRBJ2-5,ASSLEAIITGTQY
.,TRBV15,TRBJ1-5,ATSRRQANQPQH
.,TRBV6-5,TRBJ1-1,ASSKRDRGNTEAF
.,TRBV29-1,TRBJ2-7,SVVGAGHYEQY
.,TRBV14,TRBJ2-5,ASSQRMGQGQETQY
once,TRBV4-2,TRBJ2-7,ASSPDRAFGEQY
few,TRBV12-3/TRBV12-4,TRBJ1-2,ASTPGGAHGYT
.,TRBV6-6,TRBJ2-7,ASSRLGTGLYEQY
few,TRBV11-2,TRBJ2-5,ASSPGQAQETQY
.,TRBV30,TRBJ2-3,AWSVVVWKREADTQY
.,TRBV10-1,TRBJ2-3,ASTRAGTDTQY
.,TRBV5-8,TRBJ2-7,ASSPRQGPYEQY
.,TRBV9,TRBJ2-2,ASSPGAGASGELF
.,TRBV11-2,TRBJ2-1,ASVVTSASYYYNEQF
.,TRBV20-1,TRBJ2-2,RGGTGELF
.,TRBV6-5,TRBJ2-3,ASKGVGFLTQY
.,TRBV6-5,TRBJ2-1,ASRRLAGRDEQF
.,TRBV19,TRBJ1-1,ASSSQTGTEAF
once,TRBV29-1,TRBJ2-1,SVERTGHTNEQF
.,TRBV6-2/TRBV6-3,TRBJ2-1,ASSYTGGLNEQF
once,TRBV5-1,TRBJ2-1,ASSASGDYNEQF
.,TRBV27,TRBJ2-7,ASSLARAVSYEQY
.,TRBV5-1,TRBJ1-1,ASSLEGVAF
once,TRBV4-1,TRBJ1-2,ASSQDTGFYGYT
.,TRBV7-6,TRBJ2-2,ASSLSTGNTGELF
.,TRBV19,TRBJ1-1,ASSFRQGETEAF
once,TRBV6-1,TRBJ2-5,ASSEGAGTQETQY
.,TRBV6-5,TRBJ1-1,ASSWDRLNTEAF
.,TRBV13,TRBJ2-4,ASSLGAGRLDDIQY
.,TRBV4-1,TRBJ2-3,ASSHARGDLSTDTQY
few,TRBV7-9,TRBJ2-7,ASSLRSGTLSEQY
.,TRBV7-9,TRBJ2-5,ASTGGKETQY
few,TRBV29-1,TRBJ2-1,SAVIPTYNEQF
.,TRBV7-3,TRBJ2-2,ASSQYTGYTGELF
.,TRBV12-3/TRBV12-4,TRBJ2-2,ASSPVNTGELF
few,TRBV6-6,TRBJ1-1,ASSSQNTEAF
.,TRBV30,TRBJ2-3,AWSLGGPDTQY
.,TRBV6-5,TRBJ2-5,ASSRTSGRQETQY
.,TRBV5-1,TRBJ2-5,ASSLRLAEETQY
.,TRBV2,TRBJ1-6,ASSGTQGNSPLH
once,TRBV7-3,TRBJ2-1,ASSPQGAPYNEQF
.,TRBV6-5,TRBJ1-1,ASRGRGVNTEAF
few,TRBV28,TRBJ2-7,ASTTQRGSINEQY
.,TRBV2,TRBJ2-7,ASSEASYEQY
.,TRBV24-1,TRBJ2-1,ATSPGGVGLAPDNEQF
.,TRBV5-6,TRBJ2-2,ASSLAVGELF